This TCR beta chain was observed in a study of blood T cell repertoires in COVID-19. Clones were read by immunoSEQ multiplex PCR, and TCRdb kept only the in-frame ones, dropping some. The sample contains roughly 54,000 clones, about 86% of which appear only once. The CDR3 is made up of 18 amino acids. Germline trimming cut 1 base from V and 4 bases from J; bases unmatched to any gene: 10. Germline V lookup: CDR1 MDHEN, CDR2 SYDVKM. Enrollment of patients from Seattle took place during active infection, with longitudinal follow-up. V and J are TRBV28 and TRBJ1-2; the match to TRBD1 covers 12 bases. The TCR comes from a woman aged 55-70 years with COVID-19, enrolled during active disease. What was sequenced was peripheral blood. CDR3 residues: CASSLSGTGGNPGYGYTF. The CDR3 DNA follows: TGTGCCAGCAGTTTATCCGGGACAGGGGGCAATCCGGGCTATGGCTACACCTTC.